Sequencing of this T cell receptor beta chain was carried out in a study of blood T cell repertoires in COVID-19. Study-level information: Researchers got acute and convalescent COVID-19 samples from the United States, Italy and Spain. The cDNA or gDNA used as material had been derived from T cells, B-cell-depleted T cells, or PBMCs.

As processed by the authors: Reference gene primer amplification gave nucleated cell count estimates. Assay: immunoSEQ multiplex PCR; the TCRdb copy retains only in-frame clones and omits some. V and J calls and clone size are those listed in that table; D and trimming were worked out from the DNA. The profile shows hundreds of thousands of clones, 87% of them singletons. V shed 3 bases and J shed 5 bases, with 8 bases lying between them. Germline V CDR1 and CDR2: KGHSH, LQKENI. CDR3 length equals 13 residues. J is TRBJ1-5 and V is TRBV18, with D unresolved. The TCR sequence derives from a man aged 60 to 69 who had recovered from COVID-19. The sample consisted of peripheral blood. The CDR3 sequence: CASSPLLDQPQHF. The CDR3 DNA is TGTGCCAGCTCACCGCTATTAGATCAGCCCCAGCATTTT.